This T cell receptor (beta chain) originates from a study of T cells of healthy individuals. CDR3 length: 13 amino acids. Deletions cut 4 bases from V and 4 bases from J, with 10 bases between. Germline CDR1 and CDR2: ENHRY and SYGVKD. TCRdb re-called the 5' RACE reads with MiXCR, one entry per CDR3 protein. The data show approximately 50,000 distinct CDR3 sequences, roughly 14% seen once. This clonotype has ten or more counts. This rearrangement joins TRBV10-3 to TRBJ1-2; unclear D gene. This receptor was taken from a human donor in good health. CDR3 DNA: TGTGCCATCAGTGGCCACAGAGTCTATGGCTACACCTTC. Its translation: CAISGHRVYGYTF.